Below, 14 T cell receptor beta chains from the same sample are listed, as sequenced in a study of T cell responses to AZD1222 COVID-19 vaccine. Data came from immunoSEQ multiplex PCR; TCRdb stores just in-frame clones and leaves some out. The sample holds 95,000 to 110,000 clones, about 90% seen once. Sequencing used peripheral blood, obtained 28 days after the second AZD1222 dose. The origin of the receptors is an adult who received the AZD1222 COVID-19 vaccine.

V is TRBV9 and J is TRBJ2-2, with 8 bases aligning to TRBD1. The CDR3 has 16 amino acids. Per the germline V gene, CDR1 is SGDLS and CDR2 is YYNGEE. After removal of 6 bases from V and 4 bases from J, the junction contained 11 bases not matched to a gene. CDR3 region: CASTGTGSGGTGELFF. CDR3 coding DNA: TGTGCCAGCACCGGGACAGGTTCCGGGGGCACCGGGGAGCTGTTTTTT.

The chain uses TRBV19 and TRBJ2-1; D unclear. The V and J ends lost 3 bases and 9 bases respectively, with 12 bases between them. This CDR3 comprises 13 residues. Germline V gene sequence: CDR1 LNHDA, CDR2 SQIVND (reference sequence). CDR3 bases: TGTGCCAGTAGTATTCGAAGGGATACTGAGCAGTTCTTC. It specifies CASSIRRDTEQFF.

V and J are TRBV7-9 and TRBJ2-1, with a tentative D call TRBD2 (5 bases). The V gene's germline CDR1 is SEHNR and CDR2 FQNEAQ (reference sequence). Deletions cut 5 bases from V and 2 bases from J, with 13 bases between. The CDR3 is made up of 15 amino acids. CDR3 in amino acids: CASSPRAEPYNEQFF. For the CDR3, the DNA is TGTGCCAGCAGCCCGAGGGCAGAACCCTACAATGAGCAGTTCTTC.

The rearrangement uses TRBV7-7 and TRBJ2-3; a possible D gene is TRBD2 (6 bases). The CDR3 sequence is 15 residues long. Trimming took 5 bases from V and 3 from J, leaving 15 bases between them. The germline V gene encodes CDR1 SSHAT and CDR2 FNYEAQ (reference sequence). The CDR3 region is CASSRSRAGTDTQYF. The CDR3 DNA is TGTGCCAGCAGCCGCTCGCGGGCGGGGACAGATACGCAGTATTTT.

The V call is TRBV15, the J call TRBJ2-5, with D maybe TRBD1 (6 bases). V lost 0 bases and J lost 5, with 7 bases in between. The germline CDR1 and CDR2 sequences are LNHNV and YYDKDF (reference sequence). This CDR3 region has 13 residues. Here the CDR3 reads CATSRDDRETQYF. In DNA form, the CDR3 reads TGTGCCACCAGCAGAGATGACAGGGAGACCCAGTACTTC.

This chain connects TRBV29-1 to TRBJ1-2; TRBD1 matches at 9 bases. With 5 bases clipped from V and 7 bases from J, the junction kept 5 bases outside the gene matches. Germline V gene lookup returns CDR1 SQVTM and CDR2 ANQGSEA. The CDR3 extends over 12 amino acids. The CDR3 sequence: CSVTGTGSGYTF. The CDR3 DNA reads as TGCAGCGTTACCGGGACAGGGTCTGGCTACACCTTC. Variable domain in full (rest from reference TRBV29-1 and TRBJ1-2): SAVISQKPSRDICQRGTSLTIQCQVDSQVTMMFWYRQQPGQSLTLIATANQGSEATYESGFVIDKFPISRPNLTFSTLTVSNMSPEDSSIYLCSVTGTGSGYTFGSGTRLTVV.

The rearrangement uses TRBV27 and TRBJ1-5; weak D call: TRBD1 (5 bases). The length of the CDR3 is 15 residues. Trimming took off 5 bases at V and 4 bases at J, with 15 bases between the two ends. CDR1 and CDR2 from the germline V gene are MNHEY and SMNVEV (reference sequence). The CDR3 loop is CASSNGPGRNQPQHF. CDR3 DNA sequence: TGTGCCAGCAGTAACGGGCCAGGGAGGAATCAGCCCCAGCATTTT.

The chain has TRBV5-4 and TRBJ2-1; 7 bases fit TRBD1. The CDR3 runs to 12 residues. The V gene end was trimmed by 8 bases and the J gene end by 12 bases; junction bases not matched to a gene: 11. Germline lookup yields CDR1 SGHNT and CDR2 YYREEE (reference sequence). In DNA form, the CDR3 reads TGTGCCAGTGAGGCAGGGGGTTCTGGGCAGTTCTTC. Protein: CASEAGGSGQFF.

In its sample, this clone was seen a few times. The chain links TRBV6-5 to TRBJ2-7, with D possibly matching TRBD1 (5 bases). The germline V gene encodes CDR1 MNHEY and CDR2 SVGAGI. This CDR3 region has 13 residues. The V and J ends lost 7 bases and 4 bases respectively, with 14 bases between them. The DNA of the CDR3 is TGTGCCAGCATGGGCAGGGTTTTTTACGAGCAGTACTTC. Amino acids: CASMGRVFYEQYF.

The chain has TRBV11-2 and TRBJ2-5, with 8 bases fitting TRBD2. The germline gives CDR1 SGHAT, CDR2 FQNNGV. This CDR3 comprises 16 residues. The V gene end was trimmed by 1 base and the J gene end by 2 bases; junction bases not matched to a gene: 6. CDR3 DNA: TGTGCCAGCAGCTTAGGTAGCGGGGAGGTTCAAGAGACCCAGTACTTC. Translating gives CASSLGSGEVQETQYF. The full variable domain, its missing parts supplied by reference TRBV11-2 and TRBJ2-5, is EAGVAQSPRYKIIEKRQSVAFWCNPISGHATLYWYQQILGQGPKLLIQFQNNGVVDDSQLPKDRFSAERLKGVDSTLKIQPAKLEDSAVYLCASSLGSGEVQETQYFGPGTRLLVL.

CDR3 DNA sequence: TGCGCCAGCAGCAAGCCGGGCACTGAAGCTTTCTTT. Translated: CASSKPGTEAFF. This chain connects TRBV4-1 to TRBJ1-1; D is unclear. CDR3 length: 12 residues. V was trimmed by 5 bases and J by 4 bases, leaving 8 bases between them. Per germline, CDR1 MGHRA and CDR2 YSYEKL.

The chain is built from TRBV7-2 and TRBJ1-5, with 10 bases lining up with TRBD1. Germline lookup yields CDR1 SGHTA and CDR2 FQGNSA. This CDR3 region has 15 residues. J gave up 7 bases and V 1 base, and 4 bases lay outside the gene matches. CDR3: CASSLGQGAGQPQHF. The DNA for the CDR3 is TGTGCCAGCAGCTTAGGACAGGGGGCGGGACAGCCCCAGCATTTT.

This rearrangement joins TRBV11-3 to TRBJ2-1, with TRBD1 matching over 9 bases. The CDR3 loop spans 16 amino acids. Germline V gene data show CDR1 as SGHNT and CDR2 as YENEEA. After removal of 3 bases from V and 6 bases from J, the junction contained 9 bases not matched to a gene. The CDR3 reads CASSFSLGQGGNEQFF. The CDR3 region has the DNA TGTGCCAGCAGCTTTTCTCTGGGACAGGGAGGCAATGAGCAGTTCTTC.

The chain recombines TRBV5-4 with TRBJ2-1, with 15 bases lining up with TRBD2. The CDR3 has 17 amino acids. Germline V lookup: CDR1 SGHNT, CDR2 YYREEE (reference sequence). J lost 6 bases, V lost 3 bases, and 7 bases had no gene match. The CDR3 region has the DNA TGTGCCAGCAGCTCCAGGACTAGCGGGGGGGCCGGCAATGAGCAGTTCTTC. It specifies CASSSRTSGGAGNEQFF. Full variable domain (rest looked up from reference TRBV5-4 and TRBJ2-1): ETGVTQSPTHLIKTRGQQVTLRCSSQSGHNTVSWYQQALGQGPQFIFQYYREEENGRGNFPPRFSGLQFPNYSSELNVNALELDDSALYLCASSSRTSGGAGNEQFFGPGTRLTVL.